The text below deals with one TCR gamma chain. Its cognate antigen has yet to be identified. One end of the junction varies from germline; a read error may be responsible. The entry originates in a study of gamma-delta chains in newborns, infants, children (dated by TCRdb to between 2018 and 2021). In the study overall: According to the title of the study, polyclonal expansion of innate gammadelta T cells immediately after birth is driven by microbial exposure. How innate gammadelta T cell populations in human newborns were shaped by microbial exposure immediately after birth was investigated in the study.

CDR1 and CDR2 were assigned from the germline V gene (reference sequence) as GITISATS and ISYDGTV. Counted from cysteine to phenylalanine, this CDR3 has 17 amino acids. Only the CDR3 DNA stays, 51 bases, in frame from base 1. TCRdb shows the sequencer as Illumina MiSeq. Public reads were reanalyzed in TCRdb with CATT, and rows carrying the same DNA were merged afterwards. The sample profile shows fewer than 750 gamma-chain clones; roughly two fifths of them were found once. Clones ranked in the top ten supply around 32% of the sample. This chain joins TRGV9 to TRGJP. The J gene is absent in TCRdb and was assigned here via DNA matching to germline. The specimen was blood. This receptor was taken from a child who was a newborn, infant or young child, either healthy, febrile or measles-vaccinated (not recorded which). The bases are TGTGCCTTGTGGGGGGTGCTGCAAGAGTTGGGCAAAAAAATCAAGGTATTT. It translates as CALWGVLQELGKKIKVF.